This T cell receptor beta chain was recorded in a study of blood T cell repertoires in COVID-19. Turning to the study itself: Acute and convalescent COVID-19 samples came from the United States, Italy and Spain. T cells, B-cell-depleted T cells, or PBMCs supplied cDNA or gDNA.

The CDR3 spans 16 residues. The V gene's germline CDR1 is MNHNS and CDR2 SASEGT. As concerns this clone: One junction end does not reproduce the germline sequence, and a read error may be involved.

In the original analysis: Cell counts per sample came from amplifying reference gene primers. Sequencing was performed with immunoSEQ multiplex PCR; in TCRdb, only in-frame clones are kept and a portion is missing. The D gene and trimming were derived from the DNA, and the V and J assignments and clone size from that table. Of roughly 320,000 clones listed, around nine tenths are singletons. V usage is TRBV6-1 and J usage is TRBJ2-1, with TRBD2 identical over 9 bases. This receptor was taken from a woman in her twenties or thirties with COVID-19, enrolled during active disease. Sequencing was carried out using peripheral blood. CDR3 loop: CAGSEVGGGAVDEQFF. The CDR3 coding sequence is TGTGCCGGCAGTGAAGTTGGCGGGGGGGCCGTTGATGAGCAGTTCTTC.